These 25 T cell receptor beta chains were all obtained from the same sample, sequenced in a study of blood T cell repertoires in COVID-19. Generated by immunoSEQ multiplex PCR, the TCRdb table keeps only in-frame clones and is missing some. Counted here are 100,000 to 150,000 clones, about 86% occurring once; the ten biggest clones make up about 3.8%. The specimen sequenced was peripheral blood. These receptors were taken from a woman between 50 and 59 years old with acute or convalescent COVID-19.

The chain joins TRBV11-2 to TRBJ2-1; 10 positions agree with TRBD2. The V and J ends lost 3 bases and 11 bases, in that order; junction bases with no gene match: 19. CDR1 and CDR2 (germline): SGHAT, FQNNGV. There are 18 residues in the CDR3. The CDR3 DNA reads TGTGCCAGCAGCTTTCAGCGGGAGGGCCTCAGTACGAGAAGCCAGCAGTTCTTC. Translating gives CASSFQREGLSTRSQQFF. Full variable domain (missing parts from reference TRBV11-2 and TRBJ2-1): EAGVAQSPRYKIIEKRQSVAFWCNPISGHATLYWYQQILGQGPKLLIQFQNNGVVDDSQLPKDRFSAERLKGVDSTLKIQPAKLEDSAVYLCASSFQREGLSTRSQQFFGPGTRLTVL.

The rearrangement links TRBV28 to TRBJ2-7, with 12 bases lining up with TRBD2. Unmatched junction bases numbered 11, after V lost 6 bases and J lost 5 bases. CDR3 size: 16 residues. The germline V gene has CDR1 MDHEN and CDR2 SYDVKM. CDR3: CASRTQTSGSRNEQYF. The CDR3 region has the DNA TGTGCCAGCAGGACGCAGACTAGCGGGAGTCGGAACGAGCAGTACTTC. The full variable domain, rest sourced from reference TRBV28 and TRBJ2-7, is DVKVTQSSRYLVKRTGEKVFLECVQDMDHENMFWYRQDPGLGLRLIYFSYDVKMKEKGDIPEGYSVSREKKERFSLILESASTNQTSMYLCASRTQTSGSRNEQYFGPGTRLTVT.

This clone was observed once. The V gene is TRBV29-1, the J gene TRBJ2-3; D might be TRBD2 (5 bases). CDR3 length: 14 amino acids. Per the germline V gene, CDR1 is SQVTM and CDR2 is ANQGSEA. The V and J ends lost 3 bases and 0 bases respectively, with 10 bases between them. The CDR3 loop is CSVERRLSTDTQYF. CDR3 nucleotides: TGCAGCGTTGAGCGGAGGCTGAGCACAGATACGCAGTATTTT.

The chain recombines TRBV30 with TRBJ1-2; possible D gene TRBD1, 5 bases. V was shortened by 0 bases and J by 4 bases, with 15 bases between the two germline ends. The CDR3 loop spans 15 amino acids. The germline CDR1 and CDR2 sequences are GTSNPN and SVGIG (reference sequence). The CDR3 region is CAWSVRDRHFYGYTF. CDR3 coding DNA: TGTGCCTGGAGTGTACGTGACAGACACTTCTATGGCTACACCTTC. Full variable domain (missing parts from reference TRBV30 and TRBJ1-2): SQTIHQWPATLVQPVGSPLSLECTVEGTSNPNLYWYRQAAGRGLQLLFYSVGIGQISSEVPQNLSASRPQDRQFILSSKKLLLSDSGFYLCAWSVRDRHFYGYTFGSGTRLTVV.

The J gene is TRBJ2-7, the V gene TRBV7-8, with D perhaps matching TRBD2 (5 bases). Germline V gives CDR1 SGHVS, CDR2 FQNEAQ. Trimming took off 2 bases at V and 2 bases at J, with 13 bases between the two ends. The CDR3 runs 15 residues. CDR3 sequence: CASSLKYGVTYEQYF. CDR3 DNA sequence: TGTGCCAGCAGCTTAAAATACGGGGTGACCTACGAGCAGTACTTC.

The chain combines TRBV6-2 or TRBV6-3 with TRBJ2-5; TRBD2 aligns across 7 bases. Trimming at V came to 6 bases and at J to 3 bases, leaving 1 base not matched to a gene. The germline CDR1 and CDR2 sequences are MNHEY and SVGEGT. This CDR3 has 12 amino acids. For the CDR3, the DNA is TGTGCCAGCAGCGGACTAGAAGAGACCCAGTACTTC. This encodes CASSGLEETQYF.

V is TRBV3-1 (or the pseudogene TRBV3-2) and J is TRBJ2-2; 8 bases line up with TRBD2. CDR1 is LGHDT and CDR2 is YNNKEL in the germline V gene (reference sequence). V shed 1 base and J 6 bases; nucleotides not matched to a gene: 7. The length of the CDR3 is 16 residues. CDR3: CASSQGGLVPSGELFF. The CDR3 nucleotides read TGTGCCAGCAGCCAAGGGGGACTAGTTCCCTCCGGGGAGCTGTTTTTT.

This chain joins TRBV18 and TRBJ1-2; D uncertain. The CDR3 loop spans 13 amino acids. Trimming cost V 8 bases and J 4 bases, with 14 bases left between them. Germline CDR1 and CDR2: KGHSH and LQKENI. The CDR3 protein is CASGTAEGYGYTF. In DNA form, the CDR3 reads TGTGCCAGCGGAACAGCGGAGGGCTATGGCTACACCTTC.

The chain combines TRBV7-2 with TRBJ1-6; no definite D call. Trimming pared 1 base from V and 10 bases from J, leaving 14 bases between. Germline loops: CDR1 SGHTA, CDR2 FQGNSA. The CDR3 has 15 amino acids. CDR3 protein: CASSLDGRARSPLHF. CDR3 in DNA: TGTGCCAGCAGCTTAGACGGGAGGGCAAGGTCACCCCTCCACTTT.

The sample holds a few counts of this clone. The chain couples TRBV6-1 to TRBJ1-2; D possibly corresponds to TRBD1 (5 bases). Germline loops: CDR1 MNHNS, CDR2 SASEGT. CDR3 length equals 12 residues. Trimming cost V 1 base and J 7 bases, with 7 bases left between them. The CDR3 bases are TGTGCCAGCAGTGAAGGGGGGGGTGGCTACACCTTC. Its protein product is CASSEGGGGYTF.

The rearrangement joins TRBV18 to TRBJ2-7, with D perhaps matching TRBD1 (5 bases). The CDR3 is made up of 15 amino acids. The V gene lost 6 bases and the J gene lost 3 bases, with 18 bases spanning the gap. The germline V gene encodes CDR1 KGHSH and CDR2 LQKENI. The CDR3 bases are TGTGCCAGCTCTCCCGGGCAGGGTAGAATCTACGAGCAGTACTTC. This translates into CASSPGQGRIYEQYF.

This sequence joins TRBV6-2 or TRBV6-3 and TRBJ1-2; weak D call: TRBD1 (5 bases). Germline lookup yields CDR1 MNHEY and CDR2 SVGEGT. The CDR3 loop spans 13 amino acids. V shed 6 bases and J shed 8 bases, with 16 bases lying between them. The CDR3 region has the DNA TGTGCCAGCAGCCCTTTCTGGGGGGAAGGCTACACCTTC. Translated: CASSPFWGEGYTF.

This chain joins TRBV9 and TRBJ2-1; 7 bases fit TRBD2. The CDR3 sequence is 17 residues long. CDR1 is SGDLS, CDR2 YYNGEE, per germline. The ends lost 2 bases at V and 7 bases at J; junction bases unmatched: 15. DNA for the CDR3: TGTGCCAGCAGCGTCCTCGGGACTATCATTACTAGTAATGAGCAGTTCTTC. It encodes CASSVLGTIITSNEQFF.

The chain couples TRBV5-1 to TRBJ2-1, with no clear D. This CDR3 comprises 16 residues. The germline CDR1 and CDR2 sequences are SGHRS and YFSETQ. V lost 4 bases, J lost 3 bases, and 17 bases lay in between. This CDR3 is CASSPSIQIGYNEQFF. DNA of the CDR3: TGCGCCAGCAGCCCCAGTATCCAAATTGGCTACAATGAGCAGTTCTTC.

The chain recombines TRBV5-1 with TRBJ1-4; 11 nucleotides align to TRBD1. The CDR3 contains 16 residues. The V and J ends lost 3 bases and 7 bases, in that order; junction bases with no gene match: 8. Germline-derived CDR1 and CDR2 are SGHRS and YFSETQ. This CDR3 reads CASSWRTGGGSEKLFF. CDR3 DNA: TGCGCCAGCAGCTGGAGGACAGGGGGCGGGAGTGAAAAACTGTTTTTT.

The chain employs TRBV29-1 and TRBJ2-5, with 9 bases fitting TRBD2. The CDR3 sequence is 16 residues long. With V trimmed by 6 bases and J by 1 base, 12 bases remained unmatched. Germline V gene sequence: CDR1 SQVTM, CDR2 ANQGSEA. CDR3 amino acids: CSVHPETSGAQETQYF. The CDR3 DNA is TGCAGCGTCCACCCAGAGACTAGCGGAGCCCAAGAGACCCAGTACTTC.

In its sample, this clone was seen a few times. V gene TRBV2 combines with J gene TRBJ1-5, with a possible D match to TRBD1 (6 bases). Germline loops: CDR1 SNHLY, CDR2 FYNNEI. This CDR3 region has 17 residues. The V end lost 8 bases, the J end lost 0 bases, and 20 bases lay between the germline ends. The DNA of the CDR3 is TGTGCCAGCGCTAAGACAGGCATATCGTATAGCAATCAGCCCCAGCATTTT. Its translation is CASAKTGISYSNQPQHF.

CDR3 amino acids: CASRNTGTANSPLHF. The CDR3 DNA follows: TGTGCCAGCAGAAATACCGGGACAGCTAATTCACCCCTCCACTTT. The chain couples TRBV6-6 to TRBJ1-6; 7 bases are shared with TRBD1. Germline lookup yields CDR1 MNHNY and CDR2 SVGAGI (reference sequence). The CDR3 is 15 residues long. V shed 6 bases and J 6 bases; nucleotides not matched to a gene: 8.

The chain joins TRBV14 to TRBJ1-1; a weak D match, TRBD1 (6 bases). Looked up from germline, CDR1 is SGHDN and CDR2 is FVKESK. This CDR3 region has 15 residues. V was trimmed by 1 base and J by 8 bases, leaving 17 bases between them. This chain's CDR3 is CASSQAGGPYKEAFF. The CDR3 DNA follows: TGTGCCAGCAGCCAAGCGGGGGGGCCCTATAAAGAAGCTTTCTTT.

The CDR3 loop is CASSEGRGVYGYTF. In DNA form, the CDR3 reads TGTGCCAGCAGTGAGGGCAGGGGTGTCTATGGCTACACCTTC. The chain couples TRBV2 to TRBJ1-2; weak D call: TRBD1 (6 bases). Trimming stripped 3 bases from V and 4 bases from J, with 12 bases between. The CDR3 sequence is 14 residues long. Per the germline V gene, CDR1 is SNHLY and CDR2 is FYNNEI. The variable domain in full, with the rest retrieved from reference TRBV2 and TRBJ1-2, is EPEVTQTPSHQVTQMGQEVILRCVPISNHLYFYWYRQILGQKVEFLVSFYNNEISEKSEIFDDQFSVERPDGSNFTLKIRSTKLEDSAMYFCASSEGRGVYGYTFGSGTRLTVV.

The chain has TRBV6-5 and TRBJ2-1; TRBD2 matches at 10 bases. CDR3 size: 15 residues. The junction had 6 bases not matched to a gene; V was cut back by 4 bases and J by 6 bases. Germline-derived CDR1 and CDR2 are MNHEY and SVGAGI. CDR3 DNA: TGTGCCAGCAGTTCTCCTAGCGGGAGTAGCAATGAGCAGTTCTTC. This codes for CASSSPSGSSNEQFF.

This chain connects TRBV30 to TRBJ1-1, with D perhaps matching TRBD1 (5 bases). The CDR3 covers 14 residues. The V end was cut by 0 bases, the J end by 1 base, with 9 bases between. Germline V gene data show CDR1 as GTSNPN and CDR2 as SVGIG (reference sequence). The CDR3 DNA is TGTGCCTGGAGTGTCCAGGGCCCGAACACTGAAGCTTTCTTT. Translating gives CAWSVQGPNTEAFF.

The rearrangement joins TRBV23-1 to TRBJ2-6; no clear D. TRBV23-1 is classed as an ORF, of uncertain function. Trimming took 2 bases from V and 1 from J, leaving 12 bases between them. The CDR3 has 17 amino acids. The CDR3 sequence: CASSQHRVPSGANVLTF. The CDR3 bases are TGCGCCAGCAGTCAACACCGGGTTCCATCTGGGGCCAACGTCCTGACTTTC.

The chain couples TRBV6-2 or TRBV6-3 to TRBJ2-7; D remains unclear. V lost 4 bases and J 3 bases, leaving 7 bases between the germline ends. The CDR3 totals 12 residues. CDR1 is MNHEY, CDR2 SVGEGT, per germline. This CDR3 is CASSSGFYEQYF. As DNA, the CDR3 is TGTGCCAGCAGTTCAGGATTCTACGAGCAGTACTTC.

The V gene is TRBV3-1 (or the pseudogene TRBV3-2), the J gene TRBJ1-1, with D possibly being TRBD1 (6 bases). Per the germline V gene, CDR1 is LGHDT and CDR2 is YNNKEL (reference sequence). This CDR3 is built from 16 residues. The V end lost 1 base, the J end lost 4 bases, and 16 bases lay between the germline ends. This CDR3 is CASSQAGRGQGTEAFF. The CDR3 DNA follows: TGTGCCAGCAGCCAAGCAGGCAGGGGCCAAGGCACTGAAGCTTTCTTT.